One sample yielded the 32 T cell receptor beta chains listed below, sequenced in a study of blood T cell repertoires in COVID-19 (TCRdb year 2020). Receptor amplification or capture employed the immunoSEQ multiplex PCR assay. In its TCRdb copy, this immuneACCESS table keeps in-frame sequences only and misses some clones. Where compared with another copy, unresolved V genes explain less than half of these, and the others have no known cause. The sample records 300,000 to 450,000 clones, 88% of which are singletons. The ten largest clones represent over 0.9% of the sample. Sequenced sample: PBMCs or T cells enriched from blood (not recorded which). The receptors originated from a woman aged 25-40 years who had been exposed to COVID-19.

V gene TRBV5-6 combines with J gene TRBJ2-2; TRBD1 matches 7 bases. V trimming: 0 bases; J trimming: 1 base; junction bases outside the gene matches: 6. CDR3 length: 17 residues. Germline CDR1 SGHDT, CDR2 YYEEEE. CDR3 nucleotides: TGTGCCAGCAGCTTGGCCCACAGGGACAGGAACACCGGGGAGCTGTTTTTT. It translates to CASSLAHRDRNTGELFF.

This rearrangement joins TRBV9 to TRBJ1-1; D call uncertain. CDR1 and CDR2 (germline): SGDLS, YYNGEE. The CDR3 extends over 13 amino acids. With 1 base removed from V and 2 bases from J, the gap between germline ends came to 6 bases. The CDR3 DNA follows: TGTGCCAGCAGCGTACACAGCAACACTGAAGCTTTCTTT. Protein product: CASSVHSNTEAFF.

J is TRBJ1-6 and V is TRBV2; TRBD1 is a possible D gene (5 bases). The CDR3 is 14 amino acids. With 9 bases removed from V and 8 bases from J, the gap between germline ends came to 17 bases. Germline CDR1 is SNHLY and CDR2 is FYNNEI. The CDR3 DNA sequence: TGTGCCAGTTCGCGGGACCGCTTCGATTCACCCCTCCACTTT. Its protein is CASSRDRFDSPLHF.

The V gene is TRBV5-1, the J gene TRBJ2-3; perhaps TRBD2 as D (6 bases). V was trimmed by 4 bases and J by 4 bases, leaving 16 bases between them. The CDR3 extends over 15 amino acids. Germline loops: CDR1 SGHRS, CDR2 YFSETQ. The CDR3 here is CASSTSLGTPDTQYF. The CDR3 nucleotides read TGCGCCAGCAGCACTAGCCTTGGGACCCCAGATACGCAGTATTTT.

In its sample, this clone was seen once. The rearrangement uses TRBV10-3 and TRBJ2-4; 7 bases line up with TRBD1. Germline V lookup: CDR1 ENHRY, CDR2 SYGVKD. J lost 3 bases, V lost 6 bases, and 5 bases had no gene match. The CDR3 contains 14 residues. This chain's CDR3 is CAISGQDDKNIQYF. CDR3 DNA sequence: TGTGCCATCAGCGGACAGGATGACAAAAACATTCAGTACTTC.

The V gene is TRBV6-5, the J gene TRBJ1-1, with D tentatively TRBD1 (6 bases). The CDR3 is 13 amino acids. Germline-derived CDR1 and CDR2 are MNHEY and SVGAGI. The V and J ends lost 2 bases and 7 bases respectively, with 11 bases between them. The CDR3 sequence is CASSYVDSLEAFF. The CDR3 DNA sequence: TGTGCCAGCAGTTACGTGGACAGTCTTGAAGCTTTCTTT.

The V call is TRBV28, the J call TRBJ2-1, with 16 bases fitting TRBD2. The J segment lost 12 bases and the V segment lost 4 bases, leaving 18 bases of the junction unmatched. The CDR3 has 19 residues. Germline V gives CDR1 MDHEN, CDR2 SYDVKM. Written as DNA, the CDR3 is TGTGCCAGCAGTTCTTATGTTCCGGGACTAGCGGGAGGGCAACCCTGGCAGTTCTTC. Translating gives CASSSYVPGLAGGQPWQFF.

The chain combines TRBV3-1 (or the pseudogene TRBV3-2) with TRBJ2-7; D might be TRBD2 (7 bases). The CDR3 contains 14 residues. Germline CDR1 LGHDT, CDR2 YNNKEL (reference sequence). V was shortened by 5 bases and J by 3 bases, with 14 bases between the two germline ends. The CDR3 bases are TGTGCCAGCAGCTACGAGGGGGGGGACTACGAGCAGTACTTC. The encoded protein is CASSYEGGDYEQYF.

The CDR3 region is CASREQGKGYGYTF. The CDR3 DNA sequence: TGTGCCAGCCGAGAACAGGGGAAGGGCTATGGCTACACCTTC. The chain links TRBV6-5 to TRBJ1-2, with 7 bases lining up with TRBD1. This CDR3 has 14 amino acids. V dropped 8 bases and J dropped 4; count of bases not matched to a gene: 10. From germline, CDR1 is MNHEY and CDR2 SVGAGI.

This clone was seen only once. The chain links TRBV27 to TRBJ1-5, with 7 bases that match TRBD1. Germline CDR1 MNHEY, CDR2 SMNVEV (reference sequence). J gave up 7 bases and V 1 base, and 4 bases lay outside the gene matches. The CDR3 is 14 residues long. The CDR3 here is CASSLWQGVQPQHF. The CDR3, as DNA: TGTGCCAGCAGTTTATGGCAGGGGGTCCAGCCCCAGCATTTT.

This chain links TRBV24-1 with TRBJ1-2; weak D call: TRBD1 (5 bases). The CDR3 consists of 13 residues. The ends were cut back, 9 bases at V and 8 bases at J, with 18 bases in the middle. From germline, CDR1 is KGHDR and CDR2 SFDVKD. CDR3 residues: CATSIRGGDGYTF. CDR3 coding DNA: TGTGCCACCTCGATTCGGGGGGGTGACGGCTACACCTTC.

The chain is built from TRBV15 and TRBJ1-6; 7 nucleotides align to TRBD1. Trimming cost V 8 bases and J 8 bases; bases outside gene matches: 15. There are 16 residues in the CDR3. Looked up from germline, CDR1 is LNHNV and CDR2 is YYDKDF (reference sequence). This chain's CDR3 is CATVASGTDTYSPLHF. The CDR3 bases are TGTGCCACCGTCGCCTCCGGGACAGATACCTATTCACCCCTCCACTTT. The variable domain in full, with the rest retrieved from reference TRBV15 and TRBJ1-6, is DAMVIQNPRYQVTQFGKPVTLSCSQTLNHNVMYWYQQKSSQAPKLLFHYYDKDFNNEADTPDNFQSRRPNTSFCFLDIRSPGLGDTAMYLCATVASGTDTYSPLHFGNGTRLTVT.

This clone was seen only once. The rearrangement uses TRBV29-1 and TRBJ2-1, with D tentatively TRBD2 (5 bases). V was clipped by 5 bases and J by 6 bases, with 11 bases between them. This CDR3 spans 12 amino acids. Germline assignment: CDR1 SQVTM and CDR2 ANQGSEA. CDR3 protein: CSVSSAANEQFF. The CDR3 bases are TGCAGCGTTTCTTCAGCGGCCAATGAGCAGTTCTTC.

The chain uses TRBV29-1 and TRBJ2-1; 10 nucleotides align to TRBD1. This CDR3 is built from 15 residues. The germline V gene encodes CDR1 SQVTM and CDR2 ANQGSEA. V dropped 3 bases and J dropped 3; count of bases not matched to a gene: 5. The CDR3 bases are TGCAGCGTTGAGGTGCGGGACAGGGGCTACAATGAGCAGTTCTTC. Translation: CSVEVRDRGYNEQFF.

CDR3 residues: CATSDPAQGAEAFF. In nucleotides, the CDR3 is TGTGCCACCAGTGACCCCGCACAGGGTGCTGAAGCTTTCTTT. The genes are TRBV24-1 and TRBJ1-1; weak D call: TRBD1 (6 bases). This CDR3 contains 14 residues. Trimming stripped 4 bases from V and 6 bases from J, with 14 bases between. CDR1 and CDR2 from the germline V gene are KGHDR and SFDVKD.

The chain carries TRBV6-1 and TRBJ2-4; possibly TRBD1 for D (6 bases). The V and J ends lost 1 base and 6 bases respectively, with 16 bases between them. The CDR3 consists of 16 residues. The germline gives CDR1 MNHNS, CDR2 SASEGT. The CDR3 here is CASSEVGPGTINIQYF. DNA for the CDR3: TGTGCCAGCAGTGAAGTGGGCCCCGGGACAATAAACATTCAGTACTTC.

A single count supports this clone. The chain has TRBV11-3 and TRBJ1-2; TRBD1 matches 7 bases. The CDR3 is 16 amino acids. CDR1 is SGHNT and CDR2 is YENEEA in the germline V gene. Trimming at V came to 4 bases and at J to 0 bases, leaving 8 bases not matched to a gene. CDR3 bases: TGTGCCAGCAGCTCCCGAACAGGGGCCTCTAACTATGGCTACACCTTC. It is translated as CASSSRTGASNYGYTF. The full variable domain, its missing parts supplied by reference TRBV11-3 and TRBJ1-2, is EAGVVQSPRYKIIEKKQPVAFWCNPISGHNTLYWYLQNLGQGPELLIRYENEEAVDDSQLPKDRFSAERLKGVDSTLKIQPAELGDSAVYLCASSSRTGASNYGYTFGSGTRLTVV.

The V gene is TRBV2, the J gene TRBJ2-1; D unresolved. In germline, CDR1 is SNHLY, CDR2 FYNNEI. There are 14 residues in the CDR3. With 3 bases removed from V and 0 bases from J, the gap between germline ends came to 6 bases. The CDR3: CASSEISSYNEQFF. The CDR3 region has the DNA TGTGCCAGCAGTGAGATTAGCTCCTACAATGAGCAGTTCTTC.

J is TRBJ2-7 and V is TRBV7-6, with 8 bases identical to TRBD2. Germline CDR1 is SGHVS and CDR2 is FNYEAQ. The CDR3 consists of 15 residues. Trimming took 3 bases from V and 5 from J; bases not matched to a gene: 9. The chain's CDR3 is CASSLESGGTDEQYF. The CDR3 DNA follows: TGTGCCAGCAGCTTGGAAAGCGGGGGAACGGACGAGCAGTACTTC.

This clone was seen just once. The V call is TRBV10-3, the J call TRBJ2-2; TRBD1 aligns across 7 bases. V was pared by 7 bases and J by 4 bases, with 9 bases of the junction left unmatched. The length of the CDR3 is 15 residues. The germline V gene has CDR1 ENHRY and CDR2 SYGVKD. The CDR3 DNA reads TGTGCCATCACCTTAGGGGGCGAGGGCACCGGGGAGCTGTTTTTT. This codes for CAITLGGEGTGELFF.

This clone appeared a few times. The chain employs TRBV11-2 and TRBJ1-5; unclear D gene. In germline, CDR1 is SGHAT, CDR2 FQNNGV. V lost 0 bases, J lost 4 bases, and 4 bases lay in between. This CDR3 is 13 amino acids long. CDR3: CASSLDLNQPQHF. In DNA form, the CDR3 reads TGTGCCAGCAGCTTAGACCTGAATCAGCCCCAGCATTTT.

The CDR3 coding sequence is TGTGCCAGCAGCCCCATCCCGGACAGGGAAGAGACCCAGTACTTC. Translating it yields CASSPIPDREETQYF. The chain joins TRBV3-1 (or the pseudogene TRBV3-2) to TRBJ2-5; 8 nucleotides line up with TRBD1. Germline V gene sequence: CDR1 LGHDT, CDR2 YNNKEL (reference sequence). V lost 4 bases, J lost 3 bases, and 7 bases stayed unmatched. CDR3 length: 15 residues.

This clone has a single count. This chain connects TRBV7-9 to TRBJ2-3, with D tentatively TRBD2 (6 bases). The CDR3 is 16 amino acids. Trimming took 5 bases from V and 6 from J, leaving 21 bases between them. CDR1 and CDR2 from the germline V gene are SEHNR and FQNEAQ (reference sequence). The CDR3 coding sequence is TGTGCCAGCAGCCCGAATGGTGAAGGAGGGCGTGATACGCAGTATTTT. This encodes CASSPNGEGGRDTQYF.

This clone was recorded once. The gene calls are TRBV6-6 and TRBJ1-6; D unresolved. V lost 6 bases and J lost 9, with 24 bases in between. Germline V gene data show CDR1 as MNHNY and CDR2 as SVGAGI (reference sequence). This CDR3 has 17 residues. CDR3 sequence (DNA): TGTGCCAGCAGCCGAACCCAAAGGGCCGGGGATACTTCACCCCTCCACTTT. This codes for CASSRTQRAGDTSPLHF.

The CDR3 is CASTDGGYSGNTIYF. In DNA, the CDR3 is TGTGCCAGCACCGATGGGGGGTATTCTGGAAACACCATATATTTT. The chain is built from TRBV6-5 and TRBJ1-3, with D possibly matching TRBD1 (5 bases). This CDR3 contains 15 residues. The germline V and J ends were trimmed by 7 bases and 1 base, with 14 bases remaining between them. The germline CDR1 and CDR2 sequences are MNHEY and SVGAGI.

The rearrangement joins TRBV7-2 to TRBJ2-1; the match to TRBD2 covers 14 bases. CDR1 and CDR2 from the germline V gene are SGHTA and FQGNSA. V was pared by 4 bases and J by 5 bases, with 10 bases of the junction left unmatched. CDR3 size: 18 residues. As DNA, the CDR3 is TGTGCCAGCAGCTCACCGGGACTAGCGGGAGTTCGCAACAATGAGCAGTTCTTC. This translates into CASSSPGLAGVRNNEQFF. Together with reference TRBV7-2 and TRBJ2-1, the CDR3 gives the full variable domain: GAGVSQSPSNKVTEKGKDVELRCDPISGHTALYWYRQSLGQGLEFLIYFQGNSAPDKSGLPSDRFSAERTGGSVSTLTIQRTQQEDSAVYLCASSSPGLAGVRNNEQFFGPGTRLTVL.

This clone showed up just a few times. The chain employs TRBV3-1 (or the pseudogene TRBV3-2) and TRBJ2-7; D gene ambiguous. The germline V and J ends were trimmed by 1 base and 1 base, with 11 bases remaining between them. CDR3 size: 15 residues. The germline V gene encodes CDR1 LGHDT and CDR2 YNNKEL (reference sequence). This CDR3 reads CASSQGRYPSYEQYF. DNA for the CDR3: TGTGCCAGCAGCCAAGGCAGGTACCCATCCTACGAGCAGTACTTC.

This chain uses TRBV18 with TRBJ1-4; D is ambiguous. Germline loops: CDR1 KGHSH, CDR2 LQKENI. This CDR3 is 16 amino acids long. V lost 2 bases and J 2 bases, leaving 12 bases between the germline ends. CDR3 in DNA: TGTGCCAGCTCACCAGGGCAGGCTTTGACTAATGAAAAACTGTTTTTT. Protein product: CASSPGQALTNEKLFF.

This chain links TRBV15 with TRBJ2-7; D gene unclear. Trimming took off 0 bases at V and 4 bases at J, with 10 bases between the two ends. The V gene's germline CDR1 is LNHNV and CDR2 YYDKDF (reference sequence). This CDR3 contains 14 residues. The CDR3 coding sequence is TGTGCCACCAGCAGAGACCCGGGTTTATACGAGCAGTACTTC. This codes for CATSRDPGLYEQYF.

The chain carries TRBV5-1 and TRBJ2-7, with 7 positions matching TRBD1. Germline CDR1 reads SGHRS; CDR2 reads YFSETQ. This CDR3 comprises 14 residues. The V segment lost 4 bases and the J segment 6 bases; nucleotides outside the gene matches: 10. CDR3 loop: CASSPRTGSGEQYF. CDR3 bases: TGCGCCAGCAGCCCCCGGACAGGCTCCGGCGAGCAGTACTTC.

V and J are TRBV5-1 and TRBJ1-2; D call uncertain. The V and J ends lost 5 bases and 3 bases respectively, with 11 bases between them. CDR3 length equals 13 residues. CDR1 is SGHRS, CDR2 YFSETQ, per germline. The CDR3 nucleotides are TGCGCCAGCAGGACCCATGGAGACTATGGCTACACCTTC. Encoded protein: CASRTHGDYGYTF.

This clone was observed a few times. The chain uses TRBV27 and TRBJ2-1, with TRBD2 matching 7 bases. This CDR3 is 13 amino acids long. The germline gives CDR1 MNHEY, CDR2 SMNVEV (reference sequence). With 2 bases clipped from V and 9 bases from J, the junction kept 4 bases outside the gene matches. The CDR3 protein is CASSLGLVGEQFF. The DNA for the CDR3 is TGTGCCAGCAGTTTAGGACTAGTGGGTGAGCAGTTCTTC.